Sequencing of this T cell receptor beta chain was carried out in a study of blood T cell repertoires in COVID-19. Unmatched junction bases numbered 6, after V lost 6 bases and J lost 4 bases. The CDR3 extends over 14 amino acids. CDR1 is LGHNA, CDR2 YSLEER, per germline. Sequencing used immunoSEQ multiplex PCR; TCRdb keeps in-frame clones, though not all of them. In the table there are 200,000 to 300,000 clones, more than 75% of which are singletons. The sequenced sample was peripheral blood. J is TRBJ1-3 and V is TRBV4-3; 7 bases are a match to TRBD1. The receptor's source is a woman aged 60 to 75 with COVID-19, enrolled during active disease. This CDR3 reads CASRDRVGGNTIYF. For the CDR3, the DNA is TGCGCCAGCAGAGACAGGGTGGGCGGAAACACCATATATTTT.